Listed here are 17 T cell receptor beta chains from one sample, sequenced in a study of T cells in Graves' hyperthyroidism and ophthalmopathy (dated by TCRdb to the late 2010s). Library creation used multiplex PCR. Sequencing relied on an Illumina HiSeq 2000. Amplification of TCR beta CDR3 regions was carried out from RNA transcripts. A first-round RT-PCR of the TCR CDR3 used the HTBI primer set with the Qiagen OneStep RT-PCR kit. Clones were called with MiXCR by TCRdb after fastp trimmed the public reads at Q25, and only in-frame beta chains were retained. Each CDR3 protein appears once, grouped with its most common genes and DNA. Here the sample has 300,000 to 500,000 distinct CDR3 sequences; 11% to 15% occur a single time. The ten largest clones take up 25% to 30% of the sample. The sequenced material came from blood. These receptors all come from a man aged 45-65 years with Graves' ophthalmopathy.

This clonotype was seen many times. The V gene is TRBV7-3, the J gene TRBJ2-7, with 10 nucleotides matching TRBD2. The germline V gene encodes CDR1 SGHTA and CDR2 FQGTGA. CDR3 length equals 18 residues. J was trimmed by 4 bases and V by 3 bases; bases with no gene match: 15. The CDR3 protein is CASSFSPLLAGDHYEQYF. CDR3 bases: TGTGCCAGCAGCTTCAGCCCCCTTCTAGCGGGAGACCATTACGAGCAGTACTTC.

Only a few counts were recorded for this clonotype. V is TRBV20-1 and J is TRBJ2-6, with D perhaps matching TRBD1 (5 bases). The CDR3 has 14 residues. CDR1 is DFQATT, CDR2 SNEGSKA, per germline (reference sequence). V lost 6 bases, J lost 0 bases, and 9 bases lay in between. CDR3 bases: TGCAGTGCCCTTGGACACTCTGGGGCCAACGTCCTGACTTTC. Translated, it gives CSALGHSGANVLTF.

This clonotype was found many times. The CDR3 region is CASRDRTVRNTEAFF. The CDR3 DNA sequence: TGTGCCAGCAGAGATCGGACAGTTAGGAACACTGAAGCTTTCTTT. The chain combines TRBV6-1 with TRBJ1-1; D is perhaps TRBD1 (6 bases). V was pared by 6 bases and J by 1 base, with 15 bases between. Germline V gene sequence: CDR1 MNHNS, CDR2 SASEGT. This CDR3 spans 15 amino acids.

This clonotype was seen many times. The chain combines TRBV6-5 with TRBJ1-6; D might be TRBD1 (6 bases). CDR1 is MNHEY, CDR2 SVGAGI, per germline. Trimming cost V 2 bases and J 10 bases, with 21 bases left between them. The CDR3 is 17 amino acids. The CDR3 reads CASSYEGFGGAGSPLHF. Here the CDR3 DNA reads TGTGCCAGCAGTTACGAGGGTTTTGGGGGGGCCGGCTCACCCCTCCACTTT.

This clonotype was picked up many times. V usage is TRBV2 and J usage is TRBJ2-7, with D perhaps matching TRBD2 (5 bases). The germline V gene encodes CDR1 SNHLY and CDR2 FYNNEI. The CDR3 sequence is 14 residues long. The ends were cut back, 4 bases at V and 2 bases at J, with 12 bases in the middle. The CDR3 DNA sequence: TGTGCCAGCAGTGGGACTCGTAATCCCTACGAGCAGTACTTC. Residues: CASSGTRNPYEQYF.

This clonotype was seen ten or more times. The rearrangement joins TRBV3-1 to TRBJ2-2; 10 nucleotides line up with TRBD1. Losses at the gene ends were 4 bases for V and 4 bases for J; bases not matched to a gene: 3. Germline V CDR1 and CDR2: LGHDT, YNNKEL (reference sequence). This CDR3 is built from 15 residues. The CDR3 DNA reads TGTGCCAGCAGCCCGGGACAGGGGACCACCGGGGAGCTGTTTTTT. Translating gives CASSPGQGTTGELFF.

This rearrangement joins TRBV9 to TRBJ2-3; 15 bases match TRBD2. V was clipped by 2 bases and J by 3 bases; unmatched bases: 4. Germline V lookup: CDR1 SGDLS, CDR2 YYNGEE. This CDR3 comprises 17 residues. The CDR3 reads CASSVGTSGRPTDTQYF. The CDR3 bases are TGTGCCAGCAGCGTCGGGACTAGCGGGAGGCCTACAGATACGCAGTATTTT.

This clonotype was observed many times. The chain is built from TRBV15 and TRBJ1-1; perhaps TRBD1 as D (5 bases). V lost 4 bases and J 5 bases, leaving 14 bases between the germline ends. This CDR3 comprises 14 residues. Germline loops: CDR1 LNHNV, CDR2 YYDKDF (reference sequence). As DNA, the CDR3 is TGTGCCACCAGCAAAGACAGTGGAAAGACTGAAGCTTTCTTT. It translates to CATSKDSGKTEAFF.

Many counts were recorded for this clonotype. V and J are TRBV27 and TRBJ2-7; D is unclear. Trimming removed 7 bases from V and 4 bases from J, with 14 bases in between. The germline V gene encodes CDR1 MNHEY and CDR2 SMNVEV (reference sequence). This CDR3 has 13 amino acids. CDR3 in amino acids: CASTRTGSYEQYF. Written as DNA, the CDR3 is TGTGCCAGCACTCGGACGGGCTCTTACGAGCAGTACTTC.

This clonotype was counted many times. The rearrangement uses TRBV30 and TRBJ2-7; D remains unclear. The germline gives CDR1 GTSNPN, CDR2 SVGIG (reference sequence). V lost 8 bases, J lost 3 bases, and 8 bases lay in between. This CDR3 is built from 10 residues. The CDR3 here is CAGNLYEQYF. The DNA of the CDR3 is TGTGCCGGGAACCTCTACGAGCAGTACTTC.

This clonotype was seen more than once but under ten times. The chain is built from TRBV6-1 and TRBJ2-5; D is perhaps TRBD1 (6 bases). This CDR3 has 14 amino acids. Trimming removed 8 bases from V and 5 bases from J, with 18 bases in between. The germline V gene encodes CDR1 MNHNS and CDR2 SASEGT. CDR3 region: CASRIRGGEETQYF. The CDR3 DNA reads as TGTGCCAGCCGTATCAGGGGTGGAGAGGAGACCCAGTACTTC.

The table lists this clonotype with many counts. V gene TRBV12-3 or TRBV12-4 combines with J gene TRBJ1-5, with no clear D. This CDR3 is built from 15 residues. Trimming left V 4 bases short and J 3 bases short, with 13 bases between. The CDR3 DNA reads TGTGCCAGCAGTTCGGACGGCCACACCAATCAGCCCCAGCATTTT. This codes for CASSSDGHTNQPQHF.

This clonotype has at least ten counts. The CDR3 here is CATRDTGSYEQYF. CDR3 in DNA: TGTGCCACCAGAGATACAGGGTCCTACGAGCAGTACTTC. The rearrangement links TRBV24-1 to TRBJ2-7; D may be TRBD1 (6 bases). The CDR3 loop spans 13 amino acids. Germline loops: CDR1 KGHDR, CDR2 SFDVKD. Between the trimmed V and J ends, which lost 7 bases and 1 base, there was a span of 10 bases.

This chain connects TRBV27 to TRBJ1-5; TRBD1 matches at 7 bases. This CDR3 has 14 amino acids. CDR1 and CDR2 from the germline V gene are MNHEY and SMNVEV (reference sequence). The V gene end was trimmed by 6 bases and the J gene end by 4 bases; junction bases not matched to a gene: 6. The CDR3 DNA is TGTGCCAGCAGCATCCAGGGGGGAAATCAGCCCCAGCATTTT. This codes for CASSIQGGNQPQHF.

This clonotype has more than one count but fewer than ten. DNA for the CDR3: TGTGCCAGCAGCGTAGCTAGCCCCGGTAGCACAGATACGCAGTATTTT. This translates into CASSVASPGSTDTQYF. This chain joins TRBV9 and TRBJ2-3; D possibly corresponds to TRBD2 (5 bases). The CDR3 is 16 amino acids. V was trimmed by 0 bases and J by 0 bases, leaving 11 bases between them. Germline V gives CDR1 SGDLS, CDR2 YYNGEE. The full variable domain, in which reference TRBV9 and TRBJ2-3 provide the parts outside the CDR3, is DSGVTQTPKHLITATGQRVTLRCSPRSGDLSVYWYQQSLDQGLQFLIQYYNGEERAKGNILERFSAQQFPDLHSELNLSSLELGDSALYFCASSVASPGSTDTQYFGPGTRLTVL.

Ten or more counts support this clonotype. CDR3 protein: CASRKQGSNEKLFF. CDR3 coding DNA: TGTGCCAGCAGAAAACAGGGGTCTAATGAAAAACTGTTTTTT. This chain links TRBV2 with TRBJ1-4; 7 bases map to TRBD1. Per germline, CDR1 SNHLY and CDR2 FYNNEI. V was pared by 6 bases and J by 3 bases, with 4 bases of the junction left unmatched. There are 14 residues in the CDR3.

The chain is built from TRBV10-2 and TRBJ1-4; no firm D call. Trimming took off 6 bases at V and 7 bases at J, with 9 bases between the two ends. The germline V gene encodes CDR1 WSHSY and CDR2 SAAADI. The CDR3 sequence is 12 residues long. CDR3 sequence (DNA): TGCGCCAGCAGGCGTGACACTGAAAAACTGTTTTTT. It is translated as CASRRDTEKLFF.